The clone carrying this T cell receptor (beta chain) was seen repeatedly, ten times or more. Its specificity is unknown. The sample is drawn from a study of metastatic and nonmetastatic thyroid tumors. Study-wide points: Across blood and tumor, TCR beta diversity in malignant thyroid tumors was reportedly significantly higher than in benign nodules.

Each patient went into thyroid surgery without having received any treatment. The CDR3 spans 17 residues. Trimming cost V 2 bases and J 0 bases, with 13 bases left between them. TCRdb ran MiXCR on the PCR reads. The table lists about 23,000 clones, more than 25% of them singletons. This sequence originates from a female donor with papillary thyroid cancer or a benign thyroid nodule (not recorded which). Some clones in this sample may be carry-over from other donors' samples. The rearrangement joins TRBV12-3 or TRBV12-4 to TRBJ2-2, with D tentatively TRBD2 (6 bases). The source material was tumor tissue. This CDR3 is CASSLRRGNANTGELFF. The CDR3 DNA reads TGTGCCAGCAGTTTAAGGCGGGGTAACGCGAACACCGGGGAGCTGTTTTTT.